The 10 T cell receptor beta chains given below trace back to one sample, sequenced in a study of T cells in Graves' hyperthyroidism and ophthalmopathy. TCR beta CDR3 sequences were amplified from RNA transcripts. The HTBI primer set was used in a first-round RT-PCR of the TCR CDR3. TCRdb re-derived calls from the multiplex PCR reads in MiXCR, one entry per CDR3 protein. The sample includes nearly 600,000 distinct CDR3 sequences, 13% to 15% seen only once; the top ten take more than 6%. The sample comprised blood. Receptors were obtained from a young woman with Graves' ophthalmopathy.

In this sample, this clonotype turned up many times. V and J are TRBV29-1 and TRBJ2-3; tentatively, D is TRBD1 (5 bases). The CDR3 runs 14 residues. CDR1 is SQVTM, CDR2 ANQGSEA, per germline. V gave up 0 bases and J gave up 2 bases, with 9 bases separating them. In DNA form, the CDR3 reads TGCAGCGTTGAAGACAGGGAAAACACAGATACGCAGTATTTT. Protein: CSVEDRENTDTQYF.

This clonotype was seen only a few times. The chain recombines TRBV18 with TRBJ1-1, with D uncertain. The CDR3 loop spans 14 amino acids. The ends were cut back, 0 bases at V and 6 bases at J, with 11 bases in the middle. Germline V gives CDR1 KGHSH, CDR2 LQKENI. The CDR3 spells CASSPPGESPEAFF. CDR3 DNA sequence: TGTGCCAGCTCACCACCTGGTGAATCTCCTGAAGCTTTCTTT.

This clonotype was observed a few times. This chain's CDR3 is CASSLADASPWSPLHF. In DNA, the CDR3 is TGCGCCAGCAGCTTGGCCGACGCGAGTCCATGGTCACCCCTCCACTTT. The chain uses TRBV5-1 and TRBJ1-6; D gene uncertain. Per germline, CDR1 SGHRS and CDR2 YFSETQ. V was clipped by 0 bases and J by 10 bases, with 17 bases between them. The CDR3 extends over 16 amino acids.

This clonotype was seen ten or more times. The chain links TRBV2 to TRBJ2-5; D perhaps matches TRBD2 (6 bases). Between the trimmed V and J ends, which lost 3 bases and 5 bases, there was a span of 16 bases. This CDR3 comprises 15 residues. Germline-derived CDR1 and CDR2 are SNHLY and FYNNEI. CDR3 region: CASSESTSPWETQYF. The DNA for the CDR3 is TGTGCCAGCAGTGAGTCTACTAGCCCGTGGGAGACCCAGTACTTC. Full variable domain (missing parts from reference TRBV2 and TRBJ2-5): EPEVTQTPSHQVTQMGQEVILRCVPISNHLYFYWYRQILGQKVEFLVSFYNNEISEKSEIFDDQFSVERPDGSNFTLKIRSTKLEDSAMYFCASSESTSPWETQYFGPGTRLLVL.

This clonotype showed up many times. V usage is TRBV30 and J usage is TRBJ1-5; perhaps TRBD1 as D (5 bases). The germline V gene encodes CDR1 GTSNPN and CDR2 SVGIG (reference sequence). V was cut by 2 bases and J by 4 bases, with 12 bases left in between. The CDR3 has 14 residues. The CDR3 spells CAWSPDTPNQPQHF. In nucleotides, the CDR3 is TGTGCCTGGAGTCCGGACACCCCTAATCAGCCCCAGCATTTT.

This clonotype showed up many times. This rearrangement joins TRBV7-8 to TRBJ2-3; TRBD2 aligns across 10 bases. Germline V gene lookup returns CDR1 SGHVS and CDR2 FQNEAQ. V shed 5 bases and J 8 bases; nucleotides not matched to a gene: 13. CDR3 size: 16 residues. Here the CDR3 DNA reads TGTGCCAGCAGCCCATGGAGGGTAGCGGGAGGCGCTACGCAGTATTTT. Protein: CASSPWRVAGGATQYF.

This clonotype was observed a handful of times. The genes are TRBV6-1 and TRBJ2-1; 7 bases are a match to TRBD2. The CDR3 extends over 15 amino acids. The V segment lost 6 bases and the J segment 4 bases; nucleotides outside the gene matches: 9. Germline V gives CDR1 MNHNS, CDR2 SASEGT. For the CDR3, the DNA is TGTGCCAGCAGGAGGGGCGGGAGAAAGTACAATGAGCAGTTCTTC. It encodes CASRRGGRKYNEQFF.

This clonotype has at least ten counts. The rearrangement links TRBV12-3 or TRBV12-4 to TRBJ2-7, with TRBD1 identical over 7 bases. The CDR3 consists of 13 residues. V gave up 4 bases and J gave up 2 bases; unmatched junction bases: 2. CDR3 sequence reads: CASSWGQTYEQYF. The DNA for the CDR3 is TGTGCCAGCAGTTGGGGACAGACCTACGAGCAGTACTTC.

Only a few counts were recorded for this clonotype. Here the CDR3 DNA reads TGTGCCAGTAAGGAGGCAGAAAATAGCAATCAGCCCCAGCATTTT. Amino acids: CASKEAENSNQPQHF. The gene calls are TRBV19 and TRBJ1-5, with D uncertain. The V gene's germline CDR1 is LNHDA and CDR2 SQIVND (reference sequence). CDR3 size: 15 residues. The V end was cut by 7 bases, the J end by 0 bases, with 13 bases between.

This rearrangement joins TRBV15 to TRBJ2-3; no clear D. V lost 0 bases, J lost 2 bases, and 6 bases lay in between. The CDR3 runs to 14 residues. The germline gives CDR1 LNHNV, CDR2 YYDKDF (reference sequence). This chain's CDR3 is CATSREIPTDTQYF. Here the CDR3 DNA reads TGTGCCACCAGCAGAGAGATTCCCACAGATACGCAGTATTTT. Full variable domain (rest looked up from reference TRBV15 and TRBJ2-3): DAMVIQNPRYQVTQFGKPVTLSCSQTLNHNVMYWYQQKSSQAPKLLFHYYDKDFNNEADTPDNFQSRRPNTSFCFLDIRSPGLGDTAMYLCATSREIPTDTQYFGPGTRLTVL.